Each of the 4 T cell receptor beta chains below was sequenced from the same sample in a study of shared clonotypes between healthy human individuals. Assay used: immunoSEQ multiplex PCR; TCRdb lists only in-frame clones, some missing. The data hold approximately 940,000 clones, with about three quarters observed a single time. The specimen was memory CD4+ T cells sorted from blood. The sample's subset: CD45RA-negative fraction. These receptors were obtained from a man between 18 and 35 years old in good health.

V is TRBV7-9 and J is TRBJ2-1; TRBD2 agrees at 10 bases. The length of the CDR3 is 16 residues. CDR1 and CDR2 (germline): SEHNR, FQNEAQ (reference sequence). The trim removed 4 bases at V and 0 bases at J, leaving 3 bases unmatched. CDR3 sequence reads: CASSSLAGGSYNEQFF. The CDR3 DNA is TGTGCCAGCAGCTCTTTAGCGGGGGGCTCCTACAATGAGCAGTTCTTC.

The chain is built from TRBV6-1 and TRBJ1-1; D might be TRBD1 (6 bases). The V and J ends lost 4 bases and 4 bases respectively, with 22 bases between them. Germline CDR1 is MNHNS and CDR2 is SASEGT. The CDR3 sequence is 17 residues long. As DNA, the CDR3 is TGTGCCAGCAGTGGCTCCCCATACAGGGTGTCGGCCACTGAAGCTTTCTTT. Its protein is CASSGSPYRVSATEAFF.

The chain links TRBV18 to TRBJ1-2, with TRBD1 matching 7 bases. V was clipped by 6 bases and J by 2 bases; unmatched bases: 3. Germline V gene sequence: CDR1 KGHSH, CDR2 LQKENI. The CDR3 has 13 amino acids. Here the CDR3 reads CASSAGQNYGYTF. CDR3 coding DNA: TGTGCCAGCTCCGCGGGACAGAACTATGGCTACACCTTC. Full variable domain (rest looked up from reference TRBV18 and TRBJ1-2): NAGVMQNPRHLVRRRGQEARLRCSPMKGHSHVYWYRQLPEEGLKFMVYLQKENIIDESGMPKERFSAEFPKEGPSILRIQQVVRGDSAAYFCASSAGQNYGYTFGSGTRLTVV.

The rearrangement joins TRBV10-3 to TRBJ2-3; perhaps D is TRBD1 or TRBD2 (5 bases each). The CDR3 contains 13 residues. Looked up from germline, CDR1 is ENHRY and CDR2 is SYGVKD. Between the trimmed V and J ends, which lost 6 bases and 5 bases, there was a span of 12 bases. The CDR3 DNA reads TGTGCCATCAGGGGACCAAGGGGAGATACGCAGTATTTT. This translates into CAIRGPRGDTQYF.